The rows below give T cell receptor beta chains drawn from one sample of a study of cytomegalovirus exposure and HLA in healthy donors. Some clones are missing from TCRdb's copy, which holds only in-frame ones; the method was immunoSEQ multiplex PCR. The repertoire holds fewer than 150,000 clones, approximately 79% seen once, with around 6.3% in the top ten. Input material: PBMCs. The receptors were sampled from a man in his forties in good health and CMV-seropositive. CDR3s include the opening cysteine and the closing phenylalanine or tryptophan. Fields, in order: J gene, D gene, clone size, V gene, CDR3 protein, CDR3 DNA. A D gene is named only where the DNA matches it firmly. Clone sizes are given selectively: once, few, many, or a class where the clone is expanded.

TRBJ2-7	TRBD2	NA	TRBV2	CASRGWMAGVEGEQYF	TGTGCCAGCAGAGGGTGGATGGCGGGAGTAGAAGGCGAGCAGTACTTC
TRBJ1-4	NA	NA	TRBV9	CASSATPGLTGGFSSNEKLFF	TGTGCCAGCAGCGCCACCCCAGGATTGACGGGCGGGTTTTCATCTAATGAAAAACTGTTTTTT
TRBJ2-5	NA	NA	TRBV10-2	CASRGSWETQYF	TGCGCCAGCAGGGGCTCGTGGGAGACCCAGTACTTC
TRBJ2-1	NA	NA	TRBV18	CASSLGTSNEQFF	TGTGCCAGCTCTCTCGGGACTTCCAATGAGCAGTTCTTC
TRBJ2-7	TRBD2	NA	TRBV6-7	CASSYSGLAGGTCYYEQYF	TGTGCCAGCAGTTACTCGGGACTAGCGGGAGGTACATGTTACTACGAGCAGTACTTC
TRBJ1-4	TRBD1	NA	TRBV5-5	CASSLAGAFGQGNEKLFF	TGTGCCAGCAGCTTGGCCGGTGCTTTCGGACAGGGGAATGAAAAACTGTTTTTT
TRBJ1-5	NA	NA	TRBV19	CASKVIEGTGSNQPQHF	TGTGCCAGTAAGGTAATTGAGGGAACCGGGAGCAATCAGCCCCAGCATTTT
TRBJ2-1	TRBD1	NA	TRBV6-1	CASSEGTGGDRKQFF	TGTGCCAGCAGTGAAGGGACAGGGGGCGATCGTAAGCAGTTCTTC
TRBJ2-2	TRBD2	NA	TRBV6-5	CASSWGLADSGELFF	TGTGCCAGCAGTTGGGGACTAGCGGACTCCGGGGAGCTGTTTTTT
TRBJ2-7	NA	few	TRBV19	CASSRKRGGEQYF	TGTGCCAGTAGTAGAAAAAGGGGTGGCGAGCAGTACTTC
TRBJ1-5	NA	NA	TRBV11-2	CASSSSDQPQHF	TGTGCCAGCAGCTCCTCGGATCAGCCCCAGCATTTT
TRBJ1-5	TRBD1	NA	TRBV19	CASKPGQDFNQPQHF	TGTGCCAGTAAGCCGGGACAGGATTTCAATCAGCCCCAGCATTTT
TRBJ1-5	TRBD1	NA	TRBV18	CASSQQGAQPQHF	TGTGCCAGCTCACAACAGGGGGCCCAGCCCCAGCATTTT
TRBJ2-3	NA	NA	TRBV5-1	CASSLDSSTDTQYF	TGCGCCAGCAGCTTGGACTCTAGCACAGATACGCAGTATTTT
TRBJ1-5	NA	NA	TRBV28	CASRIQGVGNQPQHF	TGTGCCAGCAGAATACAGGGAGTTGGCAATCAGCCCCAGCATTTT
TRBJ1-1	NA	NA	TRBV2	CASTGTLNTEAFF	TGTGCCAGCACCGGGACACTGAACACTGAAGCTTTCTTT
TRBJ2-4	TRBD2	NA	TRBV10-1	CASSQNPGRGNIQYF	TGCGCCAGCAGTCAAAACCCAGGGAGGGGAAACATTCAGTACTTC
TRBJ1-2	TRBD1	NA	TRBV28	CASEDRGGGYTF	TGTGCCAGCGAGGACAGGGGTGGTGGCTACACCTTC
TRBJ2-7	NA	once	TRBV19	CASSPQGTYEQYF	TGTGCCAGTAGTCCCCAGGGAACCTACGAGCAGTACTTC
TRBJ2-2	TRBD1	NA	TRBV5-1	CASSLQGADTGELFF	TGCGCCAGCAGTCTACAGGGGGCGGACACCGGGGAGCTGTTTTTT
TRBJ2-4	NA	NA	TRBV9	CASQGWEPGGIQYF	TGTGCCTCCCAAGGGTGGGAGCCAGGTGGGATTCAGTACTTC
TRBJ1-5	NA	NA	TRBV28	CASSLGLSNQPQHF	TGTGCCAGCAGTTTGGGACTTAGCAATCAGCCCCAGCATTTT
TRBJ1-2	NA	NA	TRBV7-3	CSSSPRGGDYYGYTF	TGTTCCAGCAGCCCCCGGGGGGGGGACTACTATGGCTACACCTTC
TRBJ2-3	TRBD2	NA	TRBV10-2	CASRRLAGGMDTQYF	TGCGCCAGCAGGAGGCTAGCGGGAGGTATGGATACGCAGTATTTT
TRBJ2-7	TRBD2	NA	TRBV19	CASSPPVLAGGPGEQYF	TGTGCCAGTAGTCCACCGGTCCTAGCGGGAGGGCCCGGGGAGCAGTACTTC
TRBJ1-2	TRBD1	NA	TRBV5-1	CASSETGGDGYTF	TGCGCCAGCAGCGAGACAGGGGGCGATGGCTACACCTTC
TRBJ1-2	NA	NA	TRBV13	CASRRTDGNYGYTF	TGTGCCAGCAGACGGACAGATGGGAACTATGGCTACACCTTC
TRBJ1-2	TRBD1	NA	TRBV29-1	CSVGDRAGAYGYTF	TGCAGCGTGGGGGACAGGGCGGGTGCCTATGGCTACACCTTC
TRBJ2-2	NA	NA	TRBV19	CASSGPRADTGELFF	TGTGCCAGTAGTGGACCTCGAGCGGACACCGGGGAGCTGTTTTTT
TRBJ2-2	NA	NA	TRBV19	CASSIRGTPHTGELFF	TGCGCCAGTAGTATTAGAGGCACCCCCCACACCGGGGAGCTGTTTTTT
TRBJ2-3	TRBD2	NA	TRBV15	CATSTSGTSTDTQYF	TGTGCCACCAGTACCAGCGGGACCAGCACAGATACGCAGTATTTT
TRBJ2-7	NA	few	TRBV7-9	CASSLAQGYEQYF	TGTGCCAGCAGCTTAGCACAGGGTTACGAGCAGTACTTC
TRBJ1-1	TRBD1	few	TRBV5-6	CASSPLGAGGIENTEAFF	TGTGCCAGCAGCCCCCTTGGCGCAGGGGGCATCGAGAACACTGAAGCTTTCTTT
TRBJ2-5	NA	NA	TRBV5-6	CASSLGQGGGLSQYF	TGTGCCAGCAGCTTGGGACAGGGAGGAGGATTGTCCCAGTACTTC
TRBJ2-2	TRBD2	NA	TRBV28	CASSSVIAGPGTGELFF	TGTGCCAGCAGTTCGGTGATAGCGGGGCCGGGCACCGGGGAGCTGTTTTTT
TRBJ1-1	NA	NA	TRBV5-1	CASSQIVRENTEAFF	TGCGCCAGCAGCCAAATCGTCAGGGAGAACACTGAAGCTTTCTTT
TRBJ2-6	NA	NA	TRBV9	CASSGLDFFSGANVLTF	TGTGCCAGCAGCGGCCTAGACTTCTTCTCTGGGGCCAACGTCCTGACTTTC
TRBJ2-7	TRBD2	NA	TRBV28	CASSSTSPGRYEQYF	TGTGCCAGCAGTTCGACTAGCCCGGGCCGCTACGAGCAGTACTTC
TRBJ2-1	TRBD1	NA	TRBV29-1	CSVDGTGVNEQFF	TGCAGCGTTGACGGGACAGGGGTCAATGAGCAGTTCTTC
TRBJ2-7	NA	NA	TRBV4-1	CASSQATNRASYEQYF	TGCGCCAGCAGCCAGGCTACTAACAGGGCTTCCTACGAGCAGTACTTC
TRBJ1-5	NA	NA	TRBV19	CASLDRSNQPQHF	TGTGCCTCACTAGACAGGTCGAATCAGCCCCAGCATTTT
TRBJ2-1	NA	NA	TRBV11-3	CASSYLISGEQFF	TGTGCCAGCAGCTACCTCATTAGTGGTGAGCAGTTCTTC
TRBJ2-7	NA	few	TRBV28	CASSSLGDKTYEQYF	TGTGCCAGCAGTTCCCTTGGGGACAAGACCTACGAGCAGTACTTC
TRBJ2-3	NA	NA	TRBV15	CATSRGSGGRADTQYF	TGTGCCACCAGCAGAGGGTCCGGGGGTCGGGCAGATACGCAGTATTTT
TRBJ2-5	NA	NA	TRBV6-5	CAIQGPVETQYF	TGTGCCATTCAGGGGCCTGTAGAGACCCAGTACTTC
TRBJ2-6	TRBD1	NA	TRBV2	CASRVQGATGANVLTF	TGTGCCAGCAGAGTGCAGGGGGCTACTGGGGCCAACGTCCTGACTTTC
TRBJ1-5	NA	NA	TRBV7-2	CASSLTGNSNQPQHF	TGTGCCAGCAGCTTAACAGGAAATAGCAATCAGCCCCAGCATTTT
TRBJ2-6	NA	NA	TRBV4-2	CASSQAFGSGANVLTF	TGTGCCAGCAGCCAAGCGTTCGGCTCTGGGGCCAACGTCCTGACTTTC
TRBJ2-3	NA	NA	TRBV4-1	CASSQDLFPGAKPLPTDTQYF	TGCGCCAGCAGCCAAGATCTTTTTCCGGGAGCCAAACCCCTCCCCACAGATACGCAGTATTTT
TRBJ1-2	NA	NA	TRBV6-4	CASSDSPGLYGYTF	TGTGCCAGCAGTGACTCCCCAGGCCTCTATGGCTACACCTTC
TRBJ2-3	TRBD2	NA	TRBV6-5	CASSYSPSGSTDTQYF	TGTGCCAGCAGTTACTCTCCTAGCGGGAGCACAGATACGCAGTATTTT
TRBJ2-1	NA	many	TRBV5-1	CASSFTTGNEQFF	TGCGCCAGCAGTTTTACAACGGGCAATGAGCAGTTCTTC
TRBJ1-2	TRBD1	NA	TRBV27	CASGYIGQGGGYGYTF	TGTGCCAGCGGGTACATCGGACAGGGGGGTGGCTATGGCTACACCTTC
TRBJ2-3	NA	NA	TRBV30	CAWGPGDTQYF	TGTGCCTGGGGGCCCGGAGATACGCAGTATTTT
TRBJ2-2	TRBD1	NA	TRBV6-4	CASSEQGANTGELFF	TGTGCCAGCAGCGAACAGGGGGCGAACACCGGGGAGCTGTTTTTT
TRBJ2-7	NA	once	TRBV4-2	CASSQVELAGTFYEQYF	TGTGCCAGCAGCCAAGTCGAACTAGCTGGAACCTTTTACGAGCAGTACTTC
TRBJ1-2	NA	NA	TRBV11-2	CASSSQGFVGYTF	TGTGCCAGCAGCTCCCAGGGTTTCGTCGGCTACACCTTC